These 14 T cell receptor beta chains came from one sample sequenced in a study of cytomegalovirus exposure and HLA in healthy donors. PCR amplification relied on 60 Vbeta primers (plus 13 Jbeta primers). Measured with immunoSEQ multiplex PCR; TCRdb has only the in-frame clones, and not every one. The data show about 200,000 clones, and the top ten clones hold roughly 0.74%. Sequenced input: PBMCs. Receptor source: a boy younger than 18 in good health and CMV-seronegative.

The chain recombines TRBV19 with TRBJ1-6; D call uncertain. Per the germline V gene, CDR1 is LNHDA and CDR2 is SQIVND (reference sequence). This CDR3 is 15 amino acids long. V was pared by 1 base and J by 10 bases, with 14 bases between. The CDR3 nucleotides are TGTGCCAGTAGTATAGCCACCCTTTCGGGGTCACCCCTCCACTTT. As protein: CASSIATLSGSPLHF.

The chain employs TRBV6-5 and TRBJ1-2; the D gene is possibly TRBD1 (6 bases). The CDR3 extends over 15 amino acids. The germline gives CDR1 MNHEY, CDR2 SVGAGI. Between the trimmed V and J ends, which lost 6 bases and 2 bases, there was a span of 16 bases. The CDR3 sequence is CASSLTGTPNYGYTF. CDR3 nucleotide sequence: TGTGCCAGCAGCCTCACCGGGACACCCAACTATGGCTACACCTTC.

The genes are TRBV27 and TRBJ1-2; D may be TRBD1 (6 bases). V lost 3 bases and J lost 4, with 12 bases in between. The germline V gene has CDR1 MNHEY and CDR2 SMNVEV (reference sequence). The CDR3 is made up of 14 amino acids. CDR3 residues: CASSFNRDFYGYTF. DNA of the CDR3: TGTGCCAGCAGTTTTAACAGGGATTTCTATGGCTACACCTTC.

The chain recombines TRBV11-2 with TRBJ2-3; D unresolved. Germline values: CDR1 SGHAT, CDR2 FQNNGV. This CDR3 is built from 15 residues. The V gene lost 5 bases and the J gene lost 0 bases, with 12 bases spanning the gap. The CDR3: CASSPSAYSTDTQYF. DNA of the CDR3: TGTGCCAGCAGCCCGAGTGCGTATAGCACAGATACGCAGTATTTT.

This chain joins TRBV6-6 and TRBJ1-4; a possible D gene is TRBD1 (5 bases). Trimming stripped 7 bases from V and 4 bases from J, with 7 bases between. The CDR3 contains 12 residues. Germline V gene data show CDR1 as MNHNY and CDR2 as SVGAGI (reference sequence). The CDR3 spells CASTRVNEKLFF. The CDR3 region has the DNA TGTGCCAGCACCAGGGTTAATGAAAAACTGTTTTTT.

The chain couples TRBV15 to TRBJ1-1; D remains ambiguous. The V gene's germline CDR1 is LNHNV and CDR2 YYDKDF (reference sequence). Deletions cut 1 base from V and 7 bases from J, with 13 bases between. This CDR3 region has 14 residues. The CDR3 nucleotides are TGTGCCACCAGCAGAGCGGCAGGTTTGGGTGAAGCTTTCTTT. Its translation is CATSRAAGLGEAFF.

The chain employs TRBV19 and TRBJ2-3; D remains unclear. Germline CDR1 reads LNHDA; CDR2 reads SQIVND (reference sequence). The CDR3 is 14 amino acids. V was cut by 5 bases and J by 0 bases, with 9 bases left in between. The CDR3, as DNA: TGTGCCAGTAGTGATAGCCATAGCACAGATACGCAGTATTTT. Its protein product is CASSDSHSTDTQYF.

The chain joins TRBV19 to TRBJ2-7; 8 positions match TRBD1. The CDR3 extends over 16 amino acids. Germline-derived CDR1 and CDR2 are LNHDA and SQIVND (reference sequence). J gave up 2 bases and V 5 bases, and 11 bases lay outside the gene matches. The CDR3 coding sequence is TGTGCCAGTAGTTTAAAGGCGGAACAGGGGGCCTACGAGCAGTACTTC. This encodes CASSLKAEQGAYEQYF.

The chain combines TRBV7-9 with TRBJ2-2; D may be TRBD2 (7 bases). The germline gives CDR1 SEHNR, CDR2 FQNEAQ (reference sequence). With 7 bases removed from V and 11 bases from J, the gap between germline ends came to 20 bases. The CDR3 runs 14 residues. As DNA, the CDR3 is TGTGCCAGCACCCATGGGGGGGGGCGCGGTGAGCTGTTTTTT. It encodes CASTHGGGRGELFF.

The chain combines TRBV5-1 with TRBJ2-3; D may be TRBD1 (6 bases). CDR1 is SGHRS and CDR2 is YFSETQ in the germline V gene. The CDR3 length is 14 residues. Trimming removed 4 bases at V and 1 base at J, with 10 bases between. The CDR3 reads CASSTDRRTDTQYF. CDR3 DNA sequence: TGCGCCAGCAGCACGGACAGACGCACAGATACGCAGTATTTT.

The chain links TRBV6-1 to TRBJ1-6; 8 bases are a match to TRBD1. This CDR3 has 16 residues. The V and J ends lost 4 bases and 3 bases, in that order; junction bases with no gene match: 5. In germline, CDR1 is MNHNS, CDR2 SASEGT. The CDR3 DNA sequence: TGTGCCAGCAGTGCGACAGGGGACCTCTATAATTCACCCCTCCACTTT. Its translation is CASSATGDLYNSPLHF.

This chain links TRBV27 with TRBJ1-1; D is ambiguous. Trimming shortened V by 5 bases and J by 5 bases, and 12 bases separated the two germline ends. Germline CDR1 reads MNHEY; CDR2 reads SMNVEV (reference sequence). The CDR3 runs 13 residues. The CDR3 sequence is CASSIQKRTEAFF. The CDR3 DNA sequence: TGTGCCAGCAGTATCCAGAAGCGGACTGAAGCTTTCTTT.

The rearrangement links TRBV21-1 to TRBJ1-5; the D segment call TRBD1 is taken from the table without a DNA check. TRBV21-1 corresponds to a pseudogene. The CDR3 has 15 amino acids. The CDR3 sequence is CASNVQGDCNQPQHF. The CDR3 DNA follows: TGTGCCAGCAACGTTCAGGGGGATTGCAATCAGCCCCAGCATTTT.

This chain joins TRBV4-2 and TRBJ2-5, with 7 bases identical to TRBD2. This CDR3 has 13 residues. CDR1 LGHNA and CDR2 YNFKEQ come from the germline V gene. V lost 4 bases, J lost 5 bases, and 4 bases stayed unmatched. The CDR3 nucleotides are TGTGCCAGCAGCCCTTACGGGGGGGAGACCCAGTACTTC. It translates to CASSPYGGETQYF.